The 30 T cell receptor beta chains given below trace back to one sample, sequenced in a study of T-cell memory formation after mild COVID-19. TCRdb redid the calling of the 5' RACE reads with MiXCR, one entry per CDR3 protein. The sample includes under 350,000 distinct CDR3 sequences, around 15% of them seen just once. What was sequenced was PBMCs or a T cell subset sorted from them (not recorded which). The receptors derive from a man aged 18 to 29 who had mild COVID-19 (a few samples of this study predate the infection). Cell type and time point are not known.

This chain connects TRBV2 to TRBJ2-5, with D uncertain. Germline V gene sequence: CDR1 SNHLY, CDR2 FYNNEI. Trimming cost V 3 bases and J 4 bases, with 9 bases left between them. The CDR3 covers 13 residues. The CDR3 loop reads CASSDVGAETQYF. In nucleotides, the CDR3 is TGTGCCAGCAGTGATGTGGGTGCAGAGACCCAGTACTTC.

This chain uses TRBV4-1 with TRBJ2-3, with a tentative D call TRBD2 (6 bases). The CDR3 totals 16 residues. CDR1 and CDR2 (germline): MGHRA, YSYEKL. The V gene lost 0 bases and the J gene lost 4 bases, with 14 bases spanning the gap. CDR3 amino acids: CASSQEWAPSADTQYF. The DNA for the CDR3 is TGCGCCAGCAGCCAAGAGTGGGCCCCTAGCGCAGATACGCAGTATTTT.

There are many counts of this clonotype. V gene TRBV7-2 combines with J gene TRBJ2-3, with D unresolved. Germline V lookup: CDR1 SGHTA, CDR2 FQGNSA. The CDR3 length is 14 residues. V was shortened by 5 bases and J by 6 bases, with 15 bases between the two germline ends. CDR3 in DNA: TGTGCCAGCAGCCGAACCCCACCCGTCGATACGCAGTATTTT. It encodes CASSRTPPVDTQYF.

Many counts were recorded for this clonotype. The chain recombines TRBV4-3 with TRBJ2-1; tentative D call: TRBD2 (6 bases). V was trimmed by 0 bases and J by 8 bases, leaving 11 bases between them. This CDR3 contains 14 residues. Germline loops: CDR1 LGHNA, CDR2 YSLEER. The CDR3 region has the DNA TGCGCCAGCAGCCAAGAAGGAGGGGTAGATGAGCAGTTCTTC. Its translation: CASSQEGGVDEQFF.

This clonotype was counted only a few times. The genes are TRBV18 and TRBJ1-1; the D gene is possibly TRBD1 (5 bases). The germline CDR1 and CDR2 sequences are KGHSH and LQKENI. The CDR3 totals 13 residues. V was cut by 3 bases and J by 4 bases, with 9 bases left in between. CDR3 nucleotides: TGTGCCAGCTCACCCAGGGCTGGCACTGAAGCTTTCTTT. Protein: CASSPRAGTEAFF. Based on the CDR3 plus reference TRBV18 and TRBJ1-1, the full variable domain is NAGVMQNPRHLVRRRGQEARLRCSPMKGHSHVYWYRQLPEEGLKFMVYLQKENIIDESGMPKERFSAEFPKEGPSILRIQQVVRGDSAAYFCASSPRAGTEAFFGQGTRLTVV.

The genes are TRBV7-9 and TRBJ1-1; D gene unclear. The CDR3 runs to 12 residues. V lost 5 bases to trimming and J lost 4 bases, with 8 bases between them. Germline V gives CDR1 SEHNR, CDR2 FQNEAQ (reference sequence). CDR3 DNA: TGTGCCAGCAGCCCCTATCCCACTGAAGCTTTCTTT. Encoded protein: CASSPYPTEAFF.

The chain has TRBV12-3 or TRBV12-4 and TRBJ2-3; TRBD2 agrees at 8 bases. The ends lost 8 bases at V and 7 bases at J; junction bases unmatched: 11. This CDR3 spans 14 amino acids. The CDR3 DNA reads TGTGCCAGCCTAACTAGCTCGGGAGGGAATACGCAGTATTTT. This gives the protein CASLTSSGGNTQYF.

This clonotype was seen a handful of times. The rearrangement links TRBV4-3 to TRBJ2-3; 11 nucleotides match TRBD1. The J segment lost 7 bases and the V segment lost 0 bases, leaving 6 bases of the junction unmatched. CDR1 and CDR2 from the germline V gene are LGHNA and YSLEER. This CDR3 region has 16 residues. The CDR3 DNA sequence: TGCGCCAGCAGCCAAGATTCCGGGACAGGGGGAAATACGCAGTATTTT. It translates to CASSQDSGTGGNTQYF.

This clonotype has more than one count but fewer than ten. The CDR3 DNA reads as TGCAGTGCTATGAGGGGACCGATCACCGGGGAGCTGTTTTTT. It translates to CSAMRGPITGELFF. The rearrangement uses TRBV20-1 and TRBJ2-2; perhaps D is TRBD1 or TRBD2 (5 bases each). This CDR3 has 14 residues. Germline V gene lookup returns CDR1 DFQATT and CDR2 SNEGSKA (reference sequence). Trimming shortened V by 4 bases and J by 4 bases, and 13 bases separated the two germline ends.

The V gene is TRBV27, the J gene TRBJ1-2, with a possible D match to TRBD1 (5 bases). V was cut by 5 bases and J by 0 bases, with 13 bases left in between. The CDR3 covers 15 residues. The germline V gene has CDR1 MNHEY and CDR2 SMNVEV (reference sequence). DNA of the CDR3: TGTGCCAGCAGTGTCACAGGACTAGCTAACTATGGCTACACCTTC. It specifies CASSVTGLANYGYTF.

V gene TRBV4-1 combines with J gene TRBJ2-1, with 9 bases lining up with TRBD2. The trim removed 6 bases at V and 5 bases at J, leaving 11 bases unmatched. This CDR3 region has 16 residues. CDR1 is MGHRA, CDR2 YSYEKL, per germline. The CDR3 region has the DNA TGCGCCAGCAGGTCGTTGAGCGGGGGGTCGGACAATGAGCAGTTCTTC. Its translation: CASRSLSGGSDNEQFF.

This clonotype showed up many times. This rearrangement joins TRBV7-2 to TRBJ2-3; maybe TRBD2 (5 bases). This CDR3 has 13 residues. Per germline, CDR1 SGHTA and CDR2 FQGNSA. V lost 5 bases to trimming and J lost 4 bases, with 10 bases between them. Here the CDR3 reads CASSHGMADTQYF. The CDR3 coding sequence is TGTGCCAGCAGCCACGGGATGGCAGATACGCAGTATTTT. The full variable domain, its missing parts supplied by reference TRBV7-2 and TRBJ2-3, is GAGVSQSPSNKVTEKGKDVELRCDPISGHTALYWYRQSLGQGLEFLIYFQGNSAPDKSGLPSDRFSAERTGGSVSTLTIQRTQQEDSAVYLCASSHGMADTQYFGPGTRLTVL.

This clonotype was detected a few times. This chain links TRBV28 with TRBJ2-7; unclear D gene. Between the trimmed V and J ends, which lost 4 bases and 0 bases, there was a span of 10 bases. This CDR3 is 14 amino acids long. The germline CDR1 and CDR2 sequences are MDHEN and SYDVKM. DNA of the CDR3: TGTGCCAGCAGTTCGGACGGTAGCTCCTACGAGCAGTACGTC. It encodes CASSSDGSSYEQYV.

Only a few counts were recorded for this clonotype. The chain carries TRBV6-1 and TRBJ1-1; tentatively, D is TRBD1 (5 bases). The ends were cut back, 4 bases at V and 0 bases at J, with 12 bases in the middle. The CDR3 totals 15 residues. Looked up from germline, CDR1 is MNHNS and CDR2 is SASEGT. The CDR3, as DNA: TGTGCCAGCAGTGCGGCTGACAGCATGAACACTGAAGCTTTCTTT. Protein sequence: CASSAADSMNTEAFF.

The V and J genes are TRBV7-9 and TRBJ1-1; D might be TRBD1 (5 bases). The germline V gene has CDR1 SEHNR and CDR2 FQNEAQ (reference sequence). This CDR3 comprises 13 residues. Trimming shortened V by 5 bases and J by 5 bases, and 12 bases separated the two germline ends. CDR3 nucleotide sequence: TGTGCCAGCAGCCGGCTGGGGGTTACTGAAGCTTTCTTT. The encoded protein is CASSRLGVTEAFF.

This clonotype was detected a few times. CDR3 nucleotide sequence: TGTGCCAGCACCATGAGCGGGGGGTTCGGGGATACGCAGTATTTT. This translates into CASTMSGGFGDTQYF. The gene calls are TRBV12-3 or TRBV12-4 and TRBJ2-3; 9 bases align to TRBD2. The CDR3 covers 15 residues. The V segment lost 7 bases and the J segment 6 bases; nucleotides outside the gene matches: 11.

This clonotype has a count of ten or more. The chain employs TRBV5-1 and TRBJ2-7, with 11 bases matching TRBD2. This CDR3 is 17 amino acids long. Germline V CDR1 and CDR2: SGHRS, YFSETQ. Trimming removed 4 bases from V and 0 bases from J; junction bases left unmatched: 9. CDR3 coding DNA: TGCGCCAGCAGCCCACCTACTAGCGGGGGCTTCTCCTACGAGCAGTACTTC. It translates to CASSPPTSGGFSYEQYF.

The chain uses TRBV6-4 and TRBJ2-3; tentatively, D is TRBD1 or TRBD2 (6 bases each). Trimming cost V 4 bases and J 1 base, with 12 bases left between them. The CDR3 runs to 15 residues. Germline values: CDR1 MRHNA, CDR2 SNTAGT. The CDR3 loop reads CASSVGGRGTDTQYF. The CDR3 DNA reads TGTGCCAGCAGTGTGGGGGGCCGGGGCACAGATACGCAGTATTTT.

The sample holds a few counts of this clonotype. This CDR3 reads CASSYTGGRNEQFF. CDR3 DNA: TGTGCCAGCAGCTATACAGGGGGCCGGAATGAGCAGTTCTTC. This chain joins TRBV7-3 and TRBJ2-1, with 9 bases identical to TRBD1. From germline, CDR1 is SGHTA and CDR2 FQGTGA. The junction had 5 bases not matched to a gene; V was cut back by 4 bases and J by 7 bases. The CDR3 length is 14 residues.

This clonotype was recorded at least ten times. The chain couples TRBV19 to TRBJ1-1, with TRBD1 matching over 9 bases. This CDR3 has 12 amino acids. With V trimmed by 6 bases and J by 5 bases, 1 base remained unmatched. Germline CDR1 LNHDA, CDR2 SQIVND (reference sequence). CDR3 sequence reads: CASRTGGTEAFF. CDR3 nucleotide sequence: TGTGCCAGTAGGACAGGGGGTACTGAAGCTTTCTTT.

This clonotype was counted between two and nine times. V usage is TRBV7-2 and J usage is TRBJ2-5; D may be TRBD2 (6 bases). The CDR3 length is 14 residues. V lost 5 bases to trimming and J lost 1 base, with 11 bases between them. Per germline, CDR1 SGHTA and CDR2 FQGNSA. The CDR3 protein is CASSLMGGQETQYF. The CDR3 coding sequence is TGTGCCAGCAGCCTTATGGGGGGCCAAGAGACCCAGTACTTC.

The chain uses TRBV4-2 and TRBJ1-6; TRBD1 might be the D (5 bases). The V gene's germline CDR1 is LGHNA and CDR2 YNFKEQ. The CDR3 has 17 amino acids. Trimming cost V 0 bases and J 4 bases, with 13 bases left between them. CDR3 bases: TGTGCCAGCAGCCAAGATCCCCCGGGACGGTATAATTCACCCCTCCACTTT. Protein product: CASSQDPPGRYNSPLHF.

This clonotype was detected a few times. The chain links TRBV4-1 to TRBJ1-5, with unresolved D. The CDR3 length is 14 residues. Germline-derived CDR1 and CDR2 are MGHRA and YSYEKL. Trimming took off 4 bases at V and 0 bases at J, with 7 bases between the two ends. The CDR3 sequence is CASSPRTSNQPQHF. The CDR3 nucleotides read TGCGCCAGCAGCCCGAGGACTAGCAATCAGCCCCAGCATTTT.

The chain links TRBV7-3 to TRBJ2-2; the D gene could be TRBD1 or TRBD2 (5 bases each). Trimming removed 5 bases at V and 8 bases at J, with 12 bases between. Looked up from germline, CDR1 is SGHTA and CDR2 is FQGTGA. This CDR3 comprises 13 residues. This chain's CDR3 is CASSGIGTGELFF. The CDR3 coding sequence is TGTGCCAGCAGCGGCATAGGGACGGGGGAGCTGTTTTTT. The complete variable domain, with remaining parts taken from reference TRBV7-3 and TRBJ2-2, reads GAGVSQTPSNKVTEKGKYVELRCDPISGHTALYWYRQSLGQGPEFLIYFQGTGAADDSGLPNDRFFAVRPEGSVSTLKIQRTERGDSAVYLCASSGIGTGELFFGEGSRLTVL.

This clonotype occurred a few times. The chain is built from TRBV3-1 and TRBJ1-5; D is perhaps TRBD1 (6 bases). This CDR3 has 13 residues. Trimming cost V 8 bases and J 8 bases, with 16 bases left between them. Per the germline V gene, CDR1 is LGHDT and CDR2 is YNNKEL (reference sequence). Written as DNA, the CDR3 is TGTGCCAGCCGACCAGGGGCGGGAGAGCCCCAGCATTTT. Amino acids: CASRPGAGEPQHF.

This sequence joins TRBV7-9 and TRBJ2-5; D call uncertain. Germline CDR1 is SEHNR and CDR2 is FQNEAQ (reference sequence). The V end lost 10 bases, the J end lost 1 base, and 10 bases lay between the germline ends. There are 12 residues in the CDR3. CDR3 region: CATSTVQETQYF. The CDR3 DNA reads as TGTGCCACGTCGACGGTCCAAGAGACCCAGTACTTC.

This clonotype was recorded a few times. The chain has TRBV7-9 and TRBJ1-1; D gene unclear. The V gene lost 0 bases and the J gene lost 7 bases, with 9 bases spanning the gap. There are 13 residues in the CDR3. CDR1 and CDR2 from the germline V gene are SEHNR and FQNEAQ (reference sequence). CDR3 protein: CASSLAKEFEAFF. Here the CDR3 DNA reads TGTGCCAGCAGCTTAGCGAAGGAATTTGAAGCTTTCTTT. Based on the CDR3 plus reference TRBV7-9 and TRBJ1-1, the full variable domain is DTGVSQNPRHKITKRGQNVTFRCDPISEHNRLYWYRQTLGQGPEFLTYFQNEAQLEKSRLLSDRFSAERPKGSFSTLEIQRTEQGDSAMYLCASSLAKEFEAFFGQGTRLTVV.

The table lists this clonotype with a few counts. The V and J genes are TRBV4-3 and TRBJ1-2, with D possibly matching TRBD1 (5 bases). The germline V gene encodes CDR1 LGHNA and CDR2 YSLEER. V gave up 0 bases and J gave up 1 base, with 6 bases separating them. CDR3 length: 14 residues. The CDR3 loop is CASSQDDSNYGYTF. The CDR3 DNA is TGCGCCAGCAGCCAAGATGACAGTAACTATGGCTACACCTTC.

This clonotype was counted only a few times. For the CDR3, the DNA is TGTGCCAGCAGTCCGCACCGACGGCCCTTTCCCCCTGAAGCTTTCTTT. Protein sequence: CASSPHRRPFPPEAFF. The chain combines TRBV7-9 with TRBJ1-1; D call uncertain. CDR1 is SEHNR and CDR2 is FQNEAQ in the germline V gene (reference sequence). The CDR3 contains 16 residues. The ends were cut back, 6 bases at V and 6 bases at J, with 23 bases in the middle. Drawing the rest from reference TRBV7-9 and TRBJ1-1, the complete variable domain is DTGVSQNPRHKITKRGQNVTFRCDPISEHNRLYWYRQTLGQGPEFLTYFQNEAQLEKSRLLSDRFSAERPKGSFSTLEIQRTEQGDSAMYLCASSPHRRPFPPEAFFGQGTRLTVV.

This clonotype has just a few counts. V and J are TRBV12-3 or TRBV12-4 and TRBJ2-5, with a tentative D call TRBD2 (7 bases). Trimming removed 4 bases from V and 4 bases from J, with 16 bases in between. The CDR3 runs to 15 residues. The CDR3 region has the DNA TGTGCCAGCAGTTCTGGAGGGGGGGCCGGAGAGACCCAGTACTTC. Encoded protein: CASSSGGGAGETQYF.